The count of the clone carrying this TCR beta chain is one. Its matching antigen is unknown. This specimen belongs to a study of vaccination effects on CD4 cells after COVID-19. Across the whole study: Participants were given two doses of BNT162b2 or mRNA-1273 vaccine. Study-wide results and limits: Convalescent patients in the study were few, and early post-infection timepoints were absent. Late in the post-vaccination period, infection-induced and vaccine-induced clones underwent marked clonal contraction.

Using immunoSEQ multiplex PCR, the repertoire was profiled, and TCRdb retains in-frame clones only, with some absent. The sample shows about 71,000 clones, under 90% of them seen only once. V was shortened by 4 bases and J by 1 base, with 8 bases between the two germline ends. CDR1 is SGHTS, CDR2 YDEGEE, per germline. The CDR3 loop spans 13 amino acids. Ahead of sequencing, the ViraFEST assay grew antigen-specific CD4+ T cells using viral peptide pools. Subsequent to a culture period of around 10 days, CD4+ T cells were isolated. Nucleocapsid antibody tests were negative, and the vaccine recipients had no prior SARS-CoV-2 infection. Replacing half the medium with IL-2 medium was done on days 3 and 7.

The specimen was CD4+ T cells from PBMCs cultured with SARS-CoV-2 spike peptides, collected before COVID-19 vaccination. The V gene is TRBV5-8, the J gene TRBJ1-1; D is uncertain. The sequence was obtained from a human donor who received a COVID-19 vaccine. The CDR3 region has the DNA TGTGCCAGCAGCCTGACACAGAACACTGAAGCTTTCTTT. Amino acid sequence: CASSLTQNTEAFF. Filled out from reference TRBV5-8 and TRBJ1-1, the complete variable domain reads EAGVTQSPTHLIKTRGQQATLRCSPISGHTSVYWYQQALGLGLQFLLWYDEGEERNRGNFPPRFSGRQFPNYSSELNVNALELEDSALYLCASSLTQNTEAFFGQGTRLTVV.